This T cell receptor (beta chain) was captured in a study of radiotherapy plus CTLA-4 blockade in lung cancer. Study at large: Patients showed objective responses in 15% to 20% of cases, and disease control was achieved by around 30%.

Germline CDR1 and CDR2: MNHEY and SMNVEV (reference sequence). CDR3 length equals 14 residues. With V trimmed by 6 bases and J by 4 bases, 9 bases remained unmatched. This clone was recorded only once. Its antigen is not known. Clones were sequenced by immunoSEQ multiplex PCR, and TCRdb holds only the in-frame ones, with some missing. The sample lists about 51,000 clones, 60% to 80% occurring once. Overall study findings and caveats: In blood, early T cell clone dynamics reportedly predicted response best, together with interferon-beta. Subsequent to radiotherapy plus ipilimumab, tumor-derived TCR clones underwent expansion in blood.

This TCR was sampled from a human donor with non-small cell lung cancer whose response to radiotherapy plus ipilimumab could not be evaluated. The chain combines TRBV27 with TRBJ2-7, with 7 nucleotides matching TRBD1. Sequenced material: peripheral blood, taken from a patient treated with radiotherapy plus ipilimumab. CDR3 coding DNA: TGTGCCAGCAGGTCGACAGGGTTCGGGTACGAGCAGTACTTC. As protein: CASRSTGFGYEQYF.